The entry below gives a single T cell receptor beta chain sequence along with its context. Enrollees, about 18 to 95 years old, lived in 24 US areas. Allocation to cohorts depended on clinical history reported by the participants. The sample is drawn from a study of blood T cell repertoires in COVID-19. Study as a whole: Acute and convalescent COVID-19 samples came from the United States, Italy and Spain. From T cells, B-cell-depleted T cells, or PBMCs came the material, which was cDNA or gDNA.

Deletions cut 1 base from V and 10 bases from J, with 17 bases between. CDR3 length equals 16 residues. Germline V CDR1 and CDR2: MNHNS, SASEGT. The repertoire was sequenced with immunoSEQ multiplex PCR; TCRdb's copy has only in-frame clones and lacks some. The data hold approximately 330,000 clones, with 86% observed a single time. The source of this sequence is a woman aged 40 to 50 with acute COVID-19. V and J are TRBV6-1 and TRBJ1-6; unclear D gene. The sequencing sample was made of PBMCs or T cells enriched from blood (not recorded which). The CDR3 protein is CASSEVAGRRGSPLHF. The CDR3 DNA follows: TGTGCCAGCAGTGAAGTGGCGGGCAGGAGAGGATCACCCCTCCACTTT.